The sequence of this T cell receptor (beta chain) was determined in a study of CD8 T cells in ankylosing spondylitis. Study-wide results and limits: Blood of patients with ankylosing spondylitis appeared to be characterized by a TCR beta motif of eight highly homologous variants. Disease-linked clones were CD8+ and relatively rare in peripheral blood.

Germline CDR1 is MDHEN and CDR2 is SYDVKM. There are 15 residues in the CDR3. V gave up 7 bases and J gave up 6 bases, with 18 bases separating them. Quantitative 5'-RACE with molecular barcodes produced the TCR beta libraries. Using its own MiXCR run on the 5' RACE reads, TCRdb lists one record per CDR3 protein. This sample has 200,000 to 300,000 distinct CDR3 sequences, with about 10% found just once. This clonotype was observed a handful of times. Antigen specificity is unknown. Sequenced input: blood, either unsorted or a sorted T cell fraction (not recorded which). The V call is TRBV28, the J call TRBJ2-2; a possible D gene is TRBD2 (5 bases). The TCR sequence derives from a male donor with ankylosing spondylitis or in good health (not recorded which). The CDR3 protein is CASKGGGSRAGELFF. The CDR3 nucleotides are TGTGCCAGCAAGGGCGGCGGCTCGCGGGCCGGGGAGCTGTTTTTT.